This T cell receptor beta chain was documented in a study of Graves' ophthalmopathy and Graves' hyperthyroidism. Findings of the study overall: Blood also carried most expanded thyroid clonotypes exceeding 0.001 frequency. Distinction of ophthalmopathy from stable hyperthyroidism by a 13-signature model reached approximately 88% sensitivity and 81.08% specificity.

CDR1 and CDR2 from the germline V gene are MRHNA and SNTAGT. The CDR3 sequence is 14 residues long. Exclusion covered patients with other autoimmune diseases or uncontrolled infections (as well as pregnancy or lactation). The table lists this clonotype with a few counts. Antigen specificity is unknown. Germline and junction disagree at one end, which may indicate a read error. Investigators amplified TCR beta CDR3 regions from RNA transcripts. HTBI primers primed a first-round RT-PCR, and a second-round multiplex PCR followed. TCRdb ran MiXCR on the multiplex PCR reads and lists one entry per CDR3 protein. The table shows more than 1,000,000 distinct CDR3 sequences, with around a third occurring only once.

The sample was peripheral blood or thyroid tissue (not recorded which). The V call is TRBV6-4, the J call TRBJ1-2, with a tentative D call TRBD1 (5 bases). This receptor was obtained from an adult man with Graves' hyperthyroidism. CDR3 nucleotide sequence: TGTGCCAGCAGTTACTCCCCTCGGGGGTATGGCTACACCTTC. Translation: CASSYSPRGYGYTF.